The source of this T cell receptor (beta chain) is a study of a mutant IDH1 vaccine in newly diagnosed glioma. Study in general: There were 62.5% males and around 40% females among treated patients, whose mean age was 40.4 years. Week 35 brought visit V12, which was followed by visit V13 at week 47. Therapy received beforehand was radiotherapy, temozolomide, or both, with most patients given both.

Germline-derived CDR1 and CDR2 are SGHDT and YYEEEE. This CDR3 is built from 15 residues. The V and J ends lost 1 base and 2 bases respectively, with 12 bases between them. Method: immunoSEQ multiplex PCR; TCRdb's copy keeps in-frame clones and lacks some. The sample records about 23,000 clones, about four fifths being singletons. Points on this clone: Its target is not known.

The time point: week 47, end of study. Vaccination comprised doses that each held 300 ug of mutant IDH1 20-mer peptide, plus topical imiquimod. Eight vaccinations went to patients in weeks 1, 3, 5, 7, 11, 15, 19, 23. V and J are TRBV5-6 and TRBJ2-5, with D perhaps TRBD1 or TRBD2 (5 bases each). The material was PBMCs, obtained from a glioma patient whose treatment included an IDH1 peptide vaccine. This receptor was identified in a man in his forties or fifties with glioma. The CDR3 DNA is TGTGCCAGCAGCTTGCAGGGTACGGGACAAGAGACCCAGTACTTC. Translation: CASSLQGTGQETQYF. Full variable domain (outside the CDR3, taken from reference TRBV5-6 and TRBJ2-5): DAGVTQSPTHLIKTRGQQVTLRCSPKSGHDTVSWYQQALGQGPQFIFQYYEEEERQRGNFPDRFSGHQFPNYSSELNVNALLLGDSALYLCASSLQGTGQETQYFGPGTRLLVL.